The 11 T cell receptor beta chains listed next were all sequenced from one sample in a study of blood T cells in healthy people across ages. The authors ran a second PCR of 7 to 11 cycles using a sample-barcoded 5' primer and a J-beta primer mix. TCRdb reprocessed the 5' RACE reads with MiXCR, giving one entry per CDR3 protein. The sample has 600,000 or so distinct CDR3 sequences, under 25% seen once. Specimen: blood. Source of these receptors: an older man in good health.

This clonotype was recorded a few times. The chain carries TRBV5-1 and TRBJ2-4; D not certain. V lost 0 bases and J 2 bases, leaving 18 bases between the germline ends. This CDR3 region has 18 residues. The germline gives CDR1 SGHRS, CDR2 YFSETQ. Here the CDR3 DNA reads TGCGCCAGCAGCTTGGCCACGGACGCGAACATAACCAAAAACATTCAGTACTTC. Its translation: CASSLATDANITKNIQYF. Full variable domain (outside the CDR3, taken from reference TRBV5-1 and TRBJ2-4): KAGVTQTPRYLIKTRGQQVTLSCSPISGHRSVSWYQQTPGQGLQFLFEYFSETQRNKGNFPGRFSGRQFSNSRSEMNVSTLELGDSALYLCASSLATDANITKNIQYFGAGTRLSVL.

This clonotype was counted a few times. The chain recombines TRBV9 with TRBJ2-5; 7 bases align to TRBD2. Germline lookup yields CDR1 SGDLS and CDR2 YYNGEE. This CDR3 is 14 amino acids long. Trimming at V came to 6 bases and at J to 1 base, leaving 6 bases not matched to a gene. The CDR3 region has the DNA TGTGCCAGCATAGGGTCTAGCGGCCAAGAGACCCAGTACTTC. Residues: CASIGSSGQETQYF.

This clonotype was seen only a few times. J is TRBJ2-1 and V is TRBV28; 10 bases map to TRBD2. In germline, CDR1 is MDHEN, CDR2 SYDVKM. This CDR3 comprises 15 residues. With V trimmed by 6 bases and J by 5 bases, 7 bases remained unmatched. CDR3 residues: CASREAGGPDNEQFF. The CDR3 DNA reads as TGTGCCAGCAGAGAAGCGGGAGGGCCAGACAATGAGCAGTTCTTC.

Concerning this clonotype: At one end the junction does not follow the germline gene, possibly because of a read error. This chain joins TRBV7-2 and TRBJ2-1; D is unclear. This CDR3 region has 11 residues. Looked up from germline, CDR1 is SGHTA and CDR2 is FQGNSA. The CDR3 DNA is TGTGTCAGCAGCTCACTCAATGAGCAGTTCTTC. It is translated as CVSSSLNEQFF. The full variable domain, with the rest looked up from reference TRBV7-2 and TRBJ2-1, is GAGVSQSPSNKVTEKGKDVELRCDPISGHTALYWYRQSLGQGLEFLIYFQGNSAPDKSGLPSDRFSAERTGGSVSTLTIQRTQQEDSAVYLCVSSSLNEQFFGPGTRLTVL.

This chain links TRBV2 with TRBJ2-5; D is undetermined. The CDR3 totals 15 residues. Germline CDR1 is SNHLY and CDR2 is FYNNEI. V was shortened by 2 bases and J by 2 bases, with 12 bases between the two germline ends. CDR3: CASSEPSGFQETQYF. The CDR3 region has the DNA TGTGCCAGCAGTGAACCTTCGGGTTTTCAAGAGACCCAGTACTTC. The full variable domain, its missing parts supplied by reference TRBV2 and TRBJ2-5, is EPEVTQTPSHQVTQMGQEVILRCVPISNHLYFYWYRQILGQKVEFLVSFYNNEISEKSEIFDDQFSVERPDGSNFTLKIRSTKLEDSAMYFCASSEPSGFQETQYFGPGTRLLVL.

This clonotype has only a few counts. The chain couples TRBV9 to TRBJ2-2; 8 bases fit TRBD1. J lost 7 bases, V lost 0 bases, and 8 bases had no gene match. Germline CDR1 reads SGDLS; CDR2 reads YYNGEE. This CDR3 is built from 16 residues. The CDR3 DNA sequence: TGTGCCAGCAGCGTAGGACAGGGGACGTTGGGCGGGGAGCTGTTTTTT. This gives the protein CASSVGQGTLGGELFF.

This clonotype was counted between two and nine times. The CDR3 ends on some other residue instead of the conserved phenylalanine or tryptophan, so this is likely a read error. This sequence joins TRBV7-9 and TRBJ1-1, with 7 bases aligning to TRBD1. In germline, CDR1 is SEHNR, CDR2 FQNEAQ (reference sequence). The ends lost 5 bases at V and 5 bases at J; junction bases unmatched: 8. The CDR3 is made up of 14 amino acids. The CDR3 sequence is CASSLTTGMTEAFV. The CDR3 DNA reads as TGTGCCAGCAGCCTCACGACAGGGATGACTGAAGCTTTCGTT.

The V gene is TRBV12-3 or TRBV12-4, the J gene TRBJ1-5, with 7 bases aligning to TRBD1. The V gene end was trimmed by 5 bases and the J gene end by 5 bases; junction bases not matched to a gene: 6. The CDR3 consists of 14 residues. The DNA of the CDR3 is TGTGCCAGCAGTCCATGGACAGGCGATCAGCCCCAGCATTTT. Encoded protein: CASSPWTGDQPQHF.

The V and J genes are TRBV3-1 and TRBJ2-4, with D possibly TRBD1 on 5 matching bases. V lost 4 bases, J lost 7 bases, and 14 bases lay in between. The CDR3 has 14 residues. Germline V gene data show CDR1 as LGHDT and CDR2 as YNNKEL (reference sequence). The CDR3: CASSPAGPDNIQYF. CDR3 DNA sequence: TGTGCCAGCAGCCCGGCAGGGCCGGATAACATTCAGTACTTC.

A few counts support this clonotype. CDR3 DNA sequence: TGTGCCAGCCAAGGGGGGCGGGAGGGGTACAATGAGCAGTTCTTC. Translating it yields CASQGGREGYNEQFF. V gene TRBV11-3 combines with J gene TRBJ2-1; 9 bases are a match to TRBD2. With 8 bases clipped from V and 4 bases from J, the junction kept 9 bases outside the gene matches. CDR1 SGHNT and CDR2 YENEEA come from the germline V gene. This CDR3 comprises 15 residues.

The genes are TRBV4-1 and TRBJ2-7, with D perhaps matching TRBD1 or TRBD2 (6 bases each). CDR1 is MGHRA and CDR2 is YSYEKL in the germline V gene. This CDR3 has 14 residues. Trimming pared 4 bases from V and 3 bases from J, leaving 13 bases between. The CDR3 region is CASSPWGASYEQYF. CDR3 bases: TGCGCCAGCAGCCCCTGGGGGGCGAGCTACGAGCAGTACTTC.